Below, 32 T cell receptor beta chains from the same sample are listed, as sequenced in a study of T cells in Graves' hyperthyroidism and ophthalmopathy. RNA transcripts provided the source from which TCR beta CDR3 regions were amplified. Primed by the HTBI set, a first-round RT-PCR was run on the TCR CDR3. MiXCR was run by TCRdb on the multiplex PCR reads, yielding one entry per CDR3 protein. Among some 250,000 distinct CDR3 sequences listed, approximately 15% were seen once. The sample taken for sequencing was blood. The receptor source for this set is a woman in her forties with Graves' hyperthyroidism that later progressed to Graves' ophthalmopathy.

This clonotype was seen at least ten times. The V gene is TRBV19, the J gene TRBJ2-1; 9 bases map to TRBD2. The V segment lost 3 bases and the J segment 0 bases; nucleotides outside the gene matches: 3. This CDR3 has 16 amino acids. Germline V gives CDR1 LNHDA, CDR2 SQIVND (reference sequence). The CDR3 sequence is CASSMGLAISYNEQFF. In DNA form, the CDR3 reads TGTGCCAGTAGTATGGGACTAGCAATCTCCTACAATGAGCAGTTCTTC.

The sample holds many counts of this clonotype. V gene TRBV4-2 combines with J gene TRBJ1-4; no firm D call. CDR3 length: 13 residues. Trimming removed 1 base from V and 9 bases from J, with 9 bases in between. Germline loops: CDR1 LGHNA, CDR2 YNFKEQ. The DNA for the CDR3 is TGTGCCAGCAGCCAAGGGGCGGAGAAAAAACTGTTTTTT. This sequence encodes CASSQGAEKKLFF.

The sample holds a few counts of this clonotype. J is TRBJ2-7 and V is TRBV4-1; D is perhaps TRBD2 (6 bases). Germline V gives CDR1 MGHRA, CDR2 YSYEKL. This CDR3 comprises 15 residues. The V and J ends lost 4 bases and 3 bases respectively, with 16 bases between them. The CDR3 sequence: CASSPGPGTYYEQYF. DNA for the CDR3: TGCGCCAGCAGCCCAGGTCCCGGGACTTACTACGAGCAGTACTTC.

Ten or more counts support this clonotype. The chain recombines TRBV7-2 with TRBJ2-3; D gene ambiguous. Germline V gene lookup returns CDR1 SGHTA and CDR2 FQGNSA. The CDR3 has 15 amino acids. The V gene lost 1 base and the J gene lost 6 bases, with 14 bases spanning the gap. Here the CDR3 DNA reads TGTGCCAGCAGCTTAGTAGGTCGGAGTGGGGATACGCAGTATTTT. The encoded protein is CASSLVGRSGDTQYF.

About this clonotype: With a much larger clone just one base away, this may be a read error. The chain employs TRBV7-2 and TRBJ1-1; D perhaps matches TRBD1 (6 bases). Trimming stripped 2 bases from V and 6 bases from J, with 22 bases between. Germline V gene data show CDR1 as SGHTA and CDR2 as FQGNSA. CDR3 length equals 17 residues. The CDR3 DNA is TGTGCCAGCAGCTTAAATTTTGGATGGGGCAGGGGCTCTGAAGCTTTCTTT. It codes for CASSLNFGWGRGSEAFF.

This clonotype occurred many times. The V gene is TRBV27, the J gene TRBJ1-1, with 10 positions matching TRBD1. There are 16 residues in the CDR3. Trimming removed 6 bases from V and 6 bases from J; junction bases left unmatched: 13. Germline CDR1 MNHEY, CDR2 SMNVEV (reference sequence). The CDR3 DNA reads as TGTGCCAGCAGAATTCAGGGGACAGGGGCAGGAGCTGAAGCTTTCTTT. This translates into CASRIQGTGAGAEAFF.

This clonotype was found many times. The V gene is TRBV12-3 or TRBV12-4, the J gene TRBJ2-3; D not resolved. The length of the CDR3 is 13 residues. Trimming pared 3 bases from V and 5 bases from J, leaving 9 bases between. CDR3 protein: CASSFPHIDTQYF. The DNA of the CDR3 is TGTGCCAGCAGTTTCCCTCATATAGATACGCAGTATTTT.

Only a few counts were recorded for this clonotype. The V call is TRBV10-2, the J call TRBJ2-2; TRBD2 matches at 14 bases. The CDR3 length is 17 residues. Trimming at V came to 5 bases and at J to 7 bases, leaving 9 bases not matched to a gene. From germline, CDR1 is WSHSY and CDR2 SAAADI. CDR3 in DNA: TGCGCCAGCAGTCATTATAGGACTAGCGGGAGGAGCGGGGAGCTGTTTTTT. It encodes CASSHYRTSGRSGELFF.

This clonotype was counted many times. J is TRBJ2-1 and V is TRBV11-2, with 7 nucleotides matching TRBD2. V shed 6 bases and J 5 bases; nucleotides not matched to a gene: 13. The CDR3 extends over 16 amino acids. The germline V gene encodes CDR1 SGHAT and CDR2 FQNNGV. The CDR3 bases are TGTGCCAGCAGTTTTTCCGTAAGCGGGAATCACAATGAGCAGTTCTTC. Translating it yields CASSFSVSGNHNEQFF.

There are many counts of this clonotype. This sequence joins TRBV11-2 and TRBJ2-1; D call uncertain. Looked up from germline, CDR1 is SGHAT and CDR2 is FQNNGV. The CDR3 runs 15 residues. Trimming took off 5 bases at V and 0 bases at J, with 11 bases between the two ends. The CDR3 loop reads CASSGRQSSYNEQFF. In nucleotides, the CDR3 is TGTGCCAGCAGCGGGCGTCAGAGCTCCTACAATGAGCAGTTCTTC. The full variable domain, with the rest looked up from reference TRBV11-2 and TRBJ2-1, is EAGVAQSPRYKIIEKRQSVAFWCNPISGHATLYWYQQILGQGPKLLIQFQNNGVVDDSQLPKDRFSAERLKGVDSTLKIQPAKLEDSAVYLCASSGRQSSYNEQFFGPGTRLTVL.

The J gene is TRBJ2-1, the V gene TRBV20-1, with TRBD2 matching 10 bases. V shed 1 base and J 0 bases; nucleotides not matched to a gene: 6. Germline assignment: CDR1 DFQATT and CDR2 SNEGSKA (reference sequence). This CDR3 spans 17 amino acids. The CDR3 region is CSARVVSSGSSYNEQFF. CDR3 coding DNA: TGCAGTGCTAGAGTCGTCTCTAGCGGGAGCTCCTACAATGAGCAGTTCTTC.

This rearrangement joins TRBV12-3 or TRBV12-4 to TRBJ2-1; TRBD2 matches 7 bases. Losses at the gene ends were 3 bases for V and 6 bases for J; bases not matched to a gene: 17. The CDR3 extends over 18 amino acids. This CDR3 is CASSFGGFSGLGGNEQFF. The CDR3 DNA follows: TGTGCCAGCAGTTTCGGGGGGTTTAGCGGACTTGGGGGCAATGAGCAGTTCTTC.

This clonotype was observed a few times. V usage is TRBV20-1 and J usage is TRBJ2-7; 7 bases line up with TRBD1. Germline assignment: CDR1 DFQATT and CDR2 SNEGSKA (reference sequence). V shed 2 bases and J 3 bases; nucleotides not matched to a gene: 13. The length of the CDR3 is 16 residues. As DNA, the CDR3 is TGCAGTGCTAGATCGGGACAGAGTTTATTAGGCTACGAGCAGTACTTC. Encoded protein: CSARSGQSLLGYEQYF.

This clonotype was observed at least ten times. This rearrangement joins TRBV20-1 to TRBJ1-1; the match to TRBD1 covers 10 bases. J gave up 7 bases and V 6 bases, and 8 bases lay outside the gene matches. Germline CDR1 and CDR2: DFQATT and SNEGSKA (reference sequence). This CDR3 has 13 residues. The CDR3 nucleotides read TGCAGTGCCCGACAGGGGGCAGCGGTTGAAGCTTTCTTT. It is translated as CSARQGAAVEAFF.

This clonotype was counted many times. The CDR3 DNA reads as TGTGCCAGCAACCAATACCGACTTAGGGGTGAGCAGTTCTTC. This gives the protein CASNQYRLRGEQFF. The chain employs TRBV28 and TRBJ2-1; a weak D match, TRBD1 (5 bases). Germline V gives CDR1 MDHEN, CDR2 SYDVKM. Deletions cut 7 bases from V and 9 bases from J, with 19 bases between. The CDR3 consists of 14 residues.

This clonotype was seen repeatedly, ten times or more. This CDR3 reads CASSLGFGFDAENEQFF. CDR3 coding DNA: TGTGCCAGCAGCTTGGGGTTTGGTTTCGACGCGGAAAATGAGCAGTTCTTC. The J gene is TRBJ2-1, the V gene TRBV7-3; D unclear. Germline assignment: CDR1 SGHTA and CDR2 FQGTGA. The CDR3 has 17 amino acids. V dropped 3 bases and J dropped 7 bases, with 22 bases sitting between them.

Details on this clonotype: The junction departs from germline at one end; a sequencing error may be responsible. The gene calls are TRBV24-1 and TRBJ1-5; TRBD1 is a possible D gene (6 bases). The CDR3 length is 14 residues. Germline V CDR1 and CDR2: KGHDR, SFDVKD. CDR3 amino acids: CATSEQDSYQPQRF. CDR3 nucleotides: TGTGCCACCAGTGAACAGGACAGCTATCAGCCCCAGCGTTTT.

This clonotype was recorded many times. This chain uses TRBV5-1 with TRBJ2-3; D remains ambiguous. V lost 1 base and J lost 1, with 7 bases in between. The CDR3 extends over 14 amino acids. Germline V gene sequence: CDR1 SGHRS, CDR2 YFSETQ. The CDR3 DNA follows: TGCGCCAGCAGCTTGCTCATCGGCACAGATACGCAGTATTTT. Its protein is CASSLLIGTDTQYF.

Points on this clonotype: A much larger clone lies a single base off, so this may be a read error. The V call is TRBV28, the J call TRBJ1-4; D uncertain. Germline CDR1 MDHEN, CDR2 SYDVKM. This CDR3 is 14 amino acids long. Written as DNA, the CDR3 is TGTGCCAACAGTCTCAGAGGGTTTGTGGAAAAACTGTTTTTT. Translating it yields CANSLRGFVEKLFF.

The sample holds many counts of this clonotype. The rearrangement links TRBV24-1 to TRBJ2-1; D is uncertain. The germline V gene encodes CDR1 KGHDR and CDR2 SFDVKD. The CDR3 has 11 residues. V was cut by 4 bases and J by 7 bases, with 4 bases left in between. The CDR3 loop reads CATSDPNEQFF. The CDR3 region has the DNA TGTGCCACCAGTGACCCGAATGAGCAGTTCTTC.

This clonotype was counted ten times or more. The chain has TRBV7-3 and TRBJ1-1; D is ambiguous. V lost 5 bases and J 1 base, leaving 8 bases between the germline ends. CDR1 SGHTA and CDR2 FQGTGA come from the germline V gene. The CDR3 runs 13 residues. The CDR3 loop is CASSSRGNTEAFF. For the CDR3, the DNA is TGTGCCAGCAGCAGCAGAGGGAACACTGAAGCTTTCTTT.

The CDR3 DNA sequence: TGTGCCTCCACTAAGGGGGGGCAGACCTACGAGCAGTACTTC. Its translation is CASTKGGQTYEQYF. The chain has TRBV19 and TRBJ2-7, with a possible D match to TRBD2 (7 bases). V lost 11 bases, J lost 2 bases, and 19 bases lay in between. This CDR3 has 14 residues. The V gene's germline CDR1 is LNHDA and CDR2 SQIVND (reference sequence).

This clonotype was found many times. The genes are TRBV7-9 and TRBJ1-1; unclear D gene. CDR1 is SEHNR, CDR2 FQNEAQ, per germline (reference sequence). Trimming shortened V by 1 base and J by 6 bases, and 6 bases separated the two germline ends. This CDR3 is built from 12 residues. CDR3 loop: CASSLDRPEAFF. The CDR3, as DNA: TGTGCCAGCAGCTTAGACAGACCTGAAGCTTTCTTT.

This clonotype was recorded many times. The chain links TRBV10-3 to TRBJ1-1, with D unresolved. The germline V and J ends were trimmed by 8 bases and 1 base, with 14 bases remaining between them. The CDR3 contains 14 residues. Germline V gene sequence: CDR1 ENHRY, CDR2 SYGVKD. DNA for the CDR3: TGTGCCATCCAGCGCGGTGGGGAGAACACTGAAGCTTTCTTT. It translates to CAIQRGGENTEAFF.

This clonotype was observed many times. V gene TRBV5-1 combines with J gene TRBJ2-7, with a tentative D call TRBD1 (5 bases). The CDR3 loop spans 15 amino acids. Germline values: CDR1 SGHRS, CDR2 YFSETQ. V was trimmed by 7 bases and J by 3 bases, leaving 20 bases between them. CDR3 in amino acids: CASGPRQRPNYEQYF. DNA of the CDR3: TGCGCCAGCGGCCCCCGACAGAGACCGAACTACGAGCAGTACTTC.

The chain links TRBV9 to TRBJ2-3, with 10 bases that match TRBD2. Per germline, CDR1 SGDLS and CDR2 YYNGEE. V lost 3 bases to trimming and J lost 2 bases; unmatched junction nucleotides: 6. The CDR3 is made up of 16 amino acids. CDR3: CASSARTSGPTDTQYF. DNA for the CDR3: TGTGCCAGCAGCGCTCGGACTAGCGGACCCACAGATACGCAGTATTTT.

This clonotype was seen more than once but under ten times. The chain employs TRBV11-2 and TRBJ1-1; 10 bases fit TRBD1. This CDR3 comprises 14 residues. The germline V gene has CDR1 SGHAT and CDR2 FQNNGV. The ends lost 4 bases at V and 11 bases at J; junction bases unmatched: 10. This chain's CDR3 is CASSWGQGQEVAFF. CDR3 sequence (DNA): TGTGCCAGCAGCTGGGGACAGGGGCAGGAGGTGGCTTTCTTT.

The sample holds many counts of this clonotype. This chain links TRBV5-6 with TRBJ2-1; TRBD2 aligns across 10 bases. This CDR3 has 15 residues. V lost 4 bases to trimming and J lost 6 bases; unmatched junction nucleotides: 7. Germline CDR1 is SGHDT and CDR2 is YYEEEE. The CDR3 DNA is TGTGCCAGCAGCCGAGCGGGAGGGCCAGGCAATGAGCAGTTCTTC. It encodes CASSRAGGPGNEQFF.

Ten or more counts support this clonotype. This rearrangement joins TRBV4-1 to TRBJ1-3; 7 positions match TRBD1. Germline assignment: CDR1 MGHRA and CDR2 YSYEKL. With 5 bases clipped from V and 6 bases from J, the junction kept 13 bases outside the gene matches. The CDR3 runs to 16 residues. The CDR3: CASSTQGMQGQNTIYF. The CDR3 DNA follows: TGCGCCAGCAGCACACAGGGGATGCAGGGCCAAAACACCATATATTTT.

This clonotype has a count of ten or more. The rearrangement uses TRBV28 and TRBJ1-5; 9 positions match TRBD1. The V gene end was trimmed by 5 bases and the J gene end by 5 bases; junction bases not matched to a gene: 10. Germline CDR1 MDHEN, CDR2 SYDVKM. The CDR3 totals 16 residues. The CDR3, as DNA: TGTGCCAGCAGTACCACCGGGACAGGGAGATATCAGCCCCAGCATTTT. Its translation is CASSTTGTGRYQPQHF.

The chain uses TRBV12-5 and TRBJ2-1; D could derive from TRBD1 or TRBD2 (5 bases each). This CDR3 has 18 residues. The germline V gene has CDR1 LGHNT and CDR2 FRNRAP. V was trimmed by 3 bases and J by 7 bases, leaving 25 bases between them. CDR3 loop: CASGFSPLLWDRVNEQFF. The CDR3 DNA reads as TGTGCTAGTGGTTTTTCTCCTCTTTTGTGGGACCGCGTTAATGAGCAGTTCTTC.

This clonotype has only one observation. The genes are TRBV6-1 and TRBJ2-1; 8 bases are shared with TRBD2. V dropped 6 bases and J dropped 6; count of bases not matched to a gene: 10. This CDR3 region has 15 residues. Germline V CDR1 and CDR2: MNHNS, SASEGT. The CDR3: CASSLSGSVFNEQFF. The CDR3 DNA reads TGTGCCAGCAGCCTAAGCGGGAGCGTATTCAATGAGCAGTTCTTC.